This T cell receptor (beta chain) came from a study of blood T cell repertoires in COVID-19. This CDR3 spans 12 amino acids. Germline V lookup: CDR1 MNHEY, CDR2 SVGAGI. Trimming pared 5 bases from V and 6 bases from J, leaving 10 bases between. TCRdb's table, derived via immunoSEQ multiplex PCR, lists solely in-frame clones and lacks some. The sample lists 200,000 to 250,000 clones, around 92% occurring once. This clonotype was obtained from a man aged 30 to 39 with acute or convalescent COVID-19. Input material: peripheral blood. The chain uses TRBV6-5 and TRBJ1-2; D may be TRBD1 (5 bases). The CDR3 spells CASSRVGDGYTF. The DNA of the CDR3 is TGTGCCAGCAGTAGGGTAGGGGATGGCTACACCTTC.